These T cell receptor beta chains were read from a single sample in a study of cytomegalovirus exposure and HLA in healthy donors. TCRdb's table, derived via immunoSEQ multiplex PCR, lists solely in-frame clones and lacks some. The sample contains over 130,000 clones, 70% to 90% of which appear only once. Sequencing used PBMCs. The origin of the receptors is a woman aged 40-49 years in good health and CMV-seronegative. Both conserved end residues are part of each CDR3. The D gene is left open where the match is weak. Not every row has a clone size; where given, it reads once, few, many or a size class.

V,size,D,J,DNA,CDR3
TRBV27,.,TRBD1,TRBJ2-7,TGTGCCAGCAGTCCCTGGACCCGACAGGGGCGGACCTACGAGCAGTACTTC,CASSPWTRQGRTYEQYF
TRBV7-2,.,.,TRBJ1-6,TGTGCCAGCAGCTGGCAGGGCTCACCCCTCCACTTT,CASSWQGSPLHF
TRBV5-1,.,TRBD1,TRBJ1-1,TGCGCCAGCAGCAATCGGACAGGGGGAAGCACTGAAGCTTTCTTT,CASSNRTGGSTEAFF
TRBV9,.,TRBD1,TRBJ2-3,TGTGCCAGCTCCGAGGATATCGTTGGACAGGGCTCGGATACGCAGTATTTT,CASSEDIVGQGSDTQYF
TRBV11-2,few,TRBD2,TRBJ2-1,TGTGCCAGCAGCCGCGGGGGTACCTCCTACAATGAGCAGTTCTTC,CASSRGGTSYNEQFF
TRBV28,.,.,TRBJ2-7,TGTGCCAGCAGTTTATCCCAGAAGTCCTACGAGCAGTACTTC,CASSLSQKSYEQYF
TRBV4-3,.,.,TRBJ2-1,TGCGCCAGCAGCCAAGACGGGGGTAGCAATGAGCAGTTCTTC,CASSQDGGSNEQFF
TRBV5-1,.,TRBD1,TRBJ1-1,TGCGCCAGCAGCTTTCAGGGGGCCTCATCTGAAGCTTTCTTT,CASSFQGASSEAFF
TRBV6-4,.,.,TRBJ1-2,TGTGCCAGCAGTGACACGACTTCTAATGGCTACACCTTC,CASSDTTSNGYTF
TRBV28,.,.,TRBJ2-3,TGTGCCAGCATGGGGGGTACAGATACGCAGTATTTT,CASMGGTDTQYF
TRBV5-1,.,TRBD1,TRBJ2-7,TGCGCCAGCAGCCCCCCGGCCGGGACAGGGGTTCTCGAGCAGTACTTC,CASSPPAGTGVLEQYF
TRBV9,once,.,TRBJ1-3,TGTGCCAGCAGCGTAGAAGGGCAGGGGAATGGAAACACCATATATTTT,CASSVEGQGNGNTIYF
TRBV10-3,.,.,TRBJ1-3,TGTGCCATCAGTCCCTCAGGAGGCTCTGGAAACACCATATATTTT,CAISPSGGSGNTIYF
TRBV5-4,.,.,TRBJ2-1,TGTGCCAGCAGACCCGACACGTTGGGCGAAGAGCAGTTCTTC,CASRPDTLGEEQFF
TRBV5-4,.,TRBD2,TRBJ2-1,TGTGCCAGCAGCTTTTTGAGGGCTAGCGGTTCCTACAATGAGCAGTTCTTC,CASSFLRASGSYNEQFF
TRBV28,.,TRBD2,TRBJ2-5,TGTGCCAGCAGCCCCCTGGGACTAGCGGGACTCCAAGAGACCCAGTACTTC,CASSPLGLAGLQETQYF
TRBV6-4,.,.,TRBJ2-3,TGTGCCAGCAGTGAAATAGGACGTGGACACTCTAGCACAGATACGCAGTATTTT,CASSEIGRGHSSTDTQYF
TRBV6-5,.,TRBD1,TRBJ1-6,TGTGCCAGCAAGGGGACAGCCTCACCCCTCCACTTT,CASKGTASPLHF
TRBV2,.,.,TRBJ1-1,TGTGCCAGCTCCTCTCGGGACTTGTGGACTGAAGCTTTCTTT,CASSSRDLWTEAFF
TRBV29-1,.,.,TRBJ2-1,TGCAGCGTTGCTTCAGGCTACAATGAGCAGTTCTTC,CSVASGYNEQFF
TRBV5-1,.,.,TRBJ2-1,TGCGCCAGCAGCTTGGGGACTCCTCTCTACAATGAGCAGTTCTTC,CASSLGTPLYNEQFF
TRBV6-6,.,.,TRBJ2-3,TGTGCCAGCGGTCCCCGCCCGGGAGACAGCACAGATACGCAGTATTTT,CASGPRPGDSTDTQYF
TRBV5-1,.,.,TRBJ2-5,TGCGCCAGCAGCTTGGGGGTGACAACCCAAGAGACCCAGTACTTC,CASSLGVTTQETQYF
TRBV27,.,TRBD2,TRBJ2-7,TGTGCCAGCAGGTGGACTAGCGGAGCCTACGAGCAGTACTTC,CASRWTSGAYEQYF
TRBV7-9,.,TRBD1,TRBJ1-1,TGTGCCAGCAGCCGCCTGACAGGGGAGGTATCTGAAGCTTTCTTT,CASSRLTGEVSEAFF
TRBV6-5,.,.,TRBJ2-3,TGTGCCAGCAGTGCTCTAGCGCCCAGCACAGATACGCAGTATTTT,CASSALAPSTDTQYF
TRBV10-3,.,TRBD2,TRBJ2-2,TGTGCCTCATCTAGTTGGGAGCGGGAGACCGGGGAGCTGTTTTTT,CASSSWERETGELFF
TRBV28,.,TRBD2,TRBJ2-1,TGTGCCAGCATCTCACAAGCGGGAGGCTACAATGAGCAGTTCTTC,CASISQAGGYNEQFF
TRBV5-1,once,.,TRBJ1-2,TGCGCCAGCAGCTTGGATCGGGTTTCCTATGGCTACACCTTC,CASSLDRVSYGYTF
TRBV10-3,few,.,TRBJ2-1,TGTGCCATCAGTGATAACAATGAGCAGTTCTTC,CAISDNNEQFF
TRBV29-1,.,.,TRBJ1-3,TGCAGCGTTGTGAGAGGGTTGGGAAACACCATATATTTT,CSVVRGLGNTIYF
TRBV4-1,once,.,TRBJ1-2,TGCGCCAGCAGCCGGGAGGGCTATGGCTACACCTTC,CASSREGYGYTF
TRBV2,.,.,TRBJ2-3,TGTGCCAGCATCGGCGGAGGGCGGGTCGATACGCAGTATTTT,CASIGGGRVDTQYF
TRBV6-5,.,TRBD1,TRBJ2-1,TGTGCCAGCACCCACCGGGACAGGGTCAACAATGAGCAGTTCTTC,CASTHRDRVNNEQFF
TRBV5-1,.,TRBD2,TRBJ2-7,TGCGCCAGCAGCTTGGGCGCGGCTAGCGGCTCCTACGAGCAGTACTTC,CASSLGAASGSYEQYF
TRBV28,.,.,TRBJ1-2,TGTGCCAGCAGTGACTCAAACTATGGCTACACCTTC,CASSDSNYGYTF
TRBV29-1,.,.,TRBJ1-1,TGCAGCGTTCCGGGAAGGGAGAGAGCTTTCTTT,CSVPGRERAFF
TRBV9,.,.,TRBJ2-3,TGTGCCAGCAGCGTAGCATTAGCGCGACCAGAAAATACGCAGTATTTT,CASSVALARPENTQYF
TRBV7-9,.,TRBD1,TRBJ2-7,TGTGCCAGCTTTGGACAGGGGGTCGAGCAGTACTTC,CASFGQGVEQYF
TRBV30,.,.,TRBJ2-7,TGTGCCTGGAGTTCGGTGGTGCTCGGAGGAAACTACGAGCAGTACTTC,CAWSSVVLGGNYEQYF
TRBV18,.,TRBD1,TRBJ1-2,TGTGCCAGCTCACGGCGACAGGGGGAAGGCTATGGCTACACCTTC,CASSRRQGEGYGYTF
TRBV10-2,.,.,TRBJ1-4,TGCGCCAGCAGTGCCCCCTCAACTAATGAAAAACTGTTTTTT,CASSAPSTNEKLFF
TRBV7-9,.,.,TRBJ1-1,TGTTCCAGCAGCTTAGTTCAGGGCAGGGCTTTCTTT,CSSSLVQGRAFF
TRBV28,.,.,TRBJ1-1,TGTGCCAGCAGTTCGGGGACATCGGGGAACACTGAAGCTTTCTTT,CASSSGTSGNTEAFF
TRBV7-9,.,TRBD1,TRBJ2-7,TGTGCCAGCACCTTTACAGGGGGTGACTACGAGCAGTACTTC,CASTFTGGDYEQYF
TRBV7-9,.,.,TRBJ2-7,TGTGCCAGCAGCTTAATGCAGGGAGGATACGAGCAGTACTTC,CASSLMQGGYEQYF
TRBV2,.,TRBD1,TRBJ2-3,TGTGCCAGCAGTGGGACAGGGGGTTTGGATACGCAGTATTTT,CASSGTGGLDTQYF
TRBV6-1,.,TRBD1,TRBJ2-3,TGTGCCAGCCGGGACAGGGGTACAGATACGCAGTATTTT,CASRDRGTDTQYF
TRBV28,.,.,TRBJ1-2,TGTGCCAGCAGTTTTGAGTTTTATGGCTACACCTTC,CASSFEFYGYTF
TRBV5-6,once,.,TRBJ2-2,TGTGCCAGCAGCTTGGCCAGGATCAACACCGGGGAGCTGTTTTTT,CASSLARINTGELFF
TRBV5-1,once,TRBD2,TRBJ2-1,TGCGCCAGCAGCCGGACTAGCGGGGGCTACAATGAGCAGTTCTTC,CASSRTSGGYNEQFF
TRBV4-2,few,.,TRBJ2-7,TGTGCCAGCAGCCAGTTAGCGGTCTCCTACGAGCAGTACTTC,CASSQLAVSYEQYF
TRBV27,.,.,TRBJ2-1,TGTGCCAGCAGTTGGAGTAGGAGCTCCTACAATGAGCAGTTCTTC,CASSWSRSSYNEQFF
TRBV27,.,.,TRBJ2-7,TGTGCCAGCAGTTTAATGTTAGCTAGCTCCTACGAGCAGTACTTC,CASSLMLASSYEQYF
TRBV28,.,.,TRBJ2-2,TGTGCCAGCAGTTTAGGGGGGACCGGGGAGCTGTTTTTT,CASSLGGTGELFF